These 31 T cell receptor beta chains came from one sample sequenced in a study of blood T cells in healthy people across ages. A sample-barcoded 5' primer and a J-beta primer mix were used in a second PCR of about 7 to 12 cycles. TCRdb reanalysed the 5' RACE reads using MiXCR and keeps one entry per CDR3 protein. The table shows some 1.4 million distinct CDR3 sequences, with around two fifths occurring only once. The specimen sequenced was blood. These receptor sequences come from a woman aged 18 to 35 in good health.

In its sample, this clonotype was seen once. J is TRBJ2-1 and V is TRBV28, with D possibly called TRBD1 or TRBD2 (6 bases each). Germline V gene lookup returns CDR1 MDHEN and CDR2 SYDVKM. V shed 4 bases and J shed 1 base, with 17 bases lying between them. There are 17 residues in the CDR3. CDR3 sequence reads: CASSSRGPAKSYNEQFF. The CDR3 DNA reads as TGTGCCAGCAGTTCCCGGGGGCCTGCGAAGTCCTACAATGAGCAGTTCTTC. The entire variable domain, with the rest obtained from reference TRBV28 and TRBJ2-1, is as follows: DVKVTQSSRYLVKRTGEKVFLECVQDMDHENMFWYRQDPGLGLRLIYFSYDVKMKEKGDIPEGYSVSREKKERFSLILESASTNQTSMYLCASSSRGPAKSYNEQFFGPGTRLTVL.

This clonotype turned up a few times. J is TRBJ2-1 and V is TRBV2, with 8 bases matching TRBD2. The CDR3 is made up of 15 amino acids. Germline V gives CDR1 SNHLY, CDR2 FYNNEI. J was trimmed by 9 bases and V by 7 bases; bases with no gene match: 14. For the CDR3, the DNA is TGTGCCAGCATTTCAGAAGCGGGGGAGAGTGGTGAGCAGTTCTTC. This encodes CASISEAGESGEQFF.

This chain uses TRBV5-1 with TRBJ2-3; the D is unclear. Germline V gives CDR1 SGHRS, CDR2 YFSETQ. There are 18 residues in the CDR3. Between the trimmed V and J ends, which lost 0 bases and 0 bases, there was a span of 17 bases. Written as DNA, the CDR3 is TGCGCCAGCAGCTTGGGGTCTACGAGAAGATCTAGCACAGATACGCAGTATTTT. It codes for CASSLGSTRRSSTDTQYF.

The chain has TRBV7-2 and TRBJ2-3; unclear D gene. V was cut by 4 bases and J by 5 bases, with 13 bases left in between. CDR3 length: 14 amino acids. The germline V gene encodes CDR1 SGHTA and CDR2 FQGNSA. In DNA form, the CDR3 reads TGTGCCAGCAGCTATTATGGAGTGAGAGATACGCAGTATTTT. Protein sequence: CASSYYGVRDTQYF.

The CDR3 nucleotides read TGTGCCAGCAGTGAGTGGGTCGGGAGATCGAACACCGGGGAGCTGTTTTTT. Protein product: CASSEWVGRSNTGELFF. The J gene is TRBJ2-2, the V gene TRBV2; D might be TRBD2 (6 bases). CDR1 and CDR2 from the germline V gene are SNHLY and FYNNEI. The CDR3 extends over 17 amino acids. Trimming pared 3 bases from V and 0 bases from J, leaving 14 bases between.

This clonotype turned up a few times. J is TRBJ2-7 and V is TRBV21-1; the D segment call TRBD2 is taken from the table without a DNA check. TRBV21-1 constitutes a pseudogene. CDR3 length equals 14 residues. The CDR3 coding sequence is TGTGCCAGCAGTCAGCCCGCGAGTGGCCACGAGCAGTACTTC. Amino acid sequence: CASSQPASGHEQYF.

The CDR3 is CSAVTGTSSEQYF. CDR3 coding DNA: TGCAGTGCGGTAACCGGGACTAGCTCCGAGCAGTACTTC. The V and J genes are TRBV20-1 and TRBJ2-7; 9 positions match TRBD2. Germline V gene lookup returns CDR1 DFQATT and CDR2 SNEGSKA (reference sequence). The CDR3 has 13 residues. V shed 6 bases and J 6 bases; nucleotides not matched to a gene: 9.

This clonotype was counted only a few times. V usage is TRBV28 and J usage is TRBJ1-5; D not certain. Germline V gene lookup returns CDR1 MDHEN and CDR2 SYDVKM. V lost 2 bases to trimming and J lost 7 bases, with 3 bases between them. CDR3 length: 11 amino acids. CDR3: CASSLKQPQHF. CDR3 sequence (DNA): TGTGCCAGCAGTTTAAAACAGCCCCAGCATTTT.

The chain uses TRBV11-1 and TRBJ2-3; 9 bases line up with TRBD2. From germline, CDR1 is SGHAT and CDR2 FQDESV (reference sequence). The V segment lost 5 bases and the J segment 4 bases; nucleotides outside the gene matches: 16. This CDR3 region has 18 residues. CDR3 nucleotides: TGTGCCAGCAGCCCCCATGGACTAGCGATAACACAGGCAGATACGCAGTATTTT. Amino acids: CASSPHGLAITQADTQYF.

The chain carries TRBV10-3 and TRBJ1-5; TRBD1 is a possible D gene (5 bases). Trimming stripped 8 bases from V and 6 bases from J, with 5 bases between. There are 10 residues in the CDR3. Germline V gene sequence: CDR1 ENHRY, CDR2 SYGVKD. The CDR3 loop is CAIGGQPQHF. The CDR3 region has the DNA TGTGCCATCGGGGGTCAGCCCCAGCATTTT.

This clonotype was seen a few times. V usage is TRBV12-3 or TRBV12-4 and J usage is TRBJ1-1; D remains ambiguous. V lost 3 bases and J lost 7, with 6 bases in between. The CDR3 extends over 11 amino acids. CDR3 residues: CASSFEFEAFF. The CDR3 coding sequence is TGTGCCAGCAGTTTTGAGTTTGAAGCTTTCTTT.

DNA for the CDR3: TGTGCCAGCAGTTACTCGCGGGGGGGGATGTACAATGAGCAGTTCTTC. Encoded protein: CASSYSRGGMYNEQFF. The chain carries TRBV6-2 or TRBV6-3 and TRBJ2-1; 9 bases fit TRBD2. Germline V gene data show CDR1 as MNHEY and CDR2 as SVGEGT. The junction had 4 bases not matched to a gene; V was cut back by 0 bases and J by 4 bases. The CDR3 has 16 residues.

The V and J genes are TRBV30 and TRBJ1-5; D is perhaps TRBD1 (5 bases). The CDR3 runs to 12 residues. Germline V gene data show CDR1 as GTSNPN and CDR2 as SVGIG (reference sequence). V shed 5 bases and J shed 4 bases, with 9 bases lying between them. CDR3 DNA sequence: TGTGCCTGGGGCCAGGGAAATCAGCCCCAGCATTTT. Residues: CAWGQGNQPQHF.

The chain couples TRBV2 to TRBJ1-2; D may be TRBD1 (6 bases). Germline V gene sequence: CDR1 SNHLY, CDR2 FYNNEI. The CDR3 is 18 amino acids. Trimming pared 6 bases from V and 6 bases from J, leaving 29 bases between. The CDR3 nucleotides are TGTGCCAGCAGCGCCTCAGGGGCACTTCTTGTTAGTGGGAATGGCTACACCTTC. Translating it yields CASSASGALLVSGNGYTF.

Only a few counts were recorded for this clonotype. This rearrangement joins TRBV20-1 to TRBJ2-1, with TRBD2 matching 13 bases. Trimming took 4 bases from V and 1 from J; bases not matched to a gene: 7. Per the germline V gene, CDR1 is DFQATT and CDR2 is SNEGSKA (reference sequence). The CDR3 covers 17 residues. The CDR3 region is CSATGTSGNLSYNEQFF. The CDR3 DNA reads TGCAGTGCTACCGGGACTAGCGGGAATCTTTCCTACAATGAGCAGTTCTTC.

The rearrangement uses TRBV24-1 and TRBJ2-1; D is unclear. Trimming removed 4 bases from V and 6 bases from J, with 12 bases in between. The CDR3 spans 14 residues. The germline CDR1 and CDR2 sequences are KGHDR and SFDVKD. In nucleotides, the CDR3 is TGTGCCACCAGTGAAGGGCATCTCTTCAATGAGCAGTTCTTC. This translates into CATSEGHLFNEQFF.

The chain joins TRBV30 to TRBJ2-1, with TRBD1 matching 7 bases. Germline V gene data show CDR1 as GTSNPN and CDR2 as SVGIG (reference sequence). The CDR3 extends over 15 amino acids. V was pared by 0 bases and J by 7 bases, with 9 bases of the junction left unmatched. The DNA of the CDR3 is TGTGCCTGGAGTGTACAGGGGCAGGCTTTGAATGAGCAGTTCTTC. This sequence encodes CAWSVQGQALNEQFF. The whole variable domain, remainder taken from reference TRBV30 and TRBJ2-1, is SQTIHQWPATLVQPVGSPLSLECTVEGTSNPNLYWYRQAAGRGLQLLFYSVGIGQISSEVPQNLSASRPQDRQFILSSKKLLLSDSGFYLCAWSVQGQALNEQFFGPGTRLTVL.

This clonotype was picked up a small number of times. CDR3 amino acids: CASSGTGAVNGYTF. Written as DNA, the CDR3 is TGTGCCAGCTCGGGGACAGGGGCGGTGAATGGCTACACCTTC. V is TRBV18 and J is TRBJ1-2; 10 bases map to TRBD1. Germline V lookup: CDR1 KGHSH, CDR2 LQKENI. This CDR3 has 14 amino acids. The trim removed 6 bases at V and 6 bases at J, leaving 7 bases unmatched.

The rearrangement uses TRBV11-2 and TRBJ1-1; D is uncertain. The CDR3 spans 13 residues. Germline V gene data show CDR1 as SGHAT and CDR2 as FQNNGV. Trimming took 5 bases from V and 0 from J, leaving 7 bases between them. For the CDR3, the DNA is TGTGCCAGCAGCCGACCGGTGAACACTGAAGCTTTCTTT. Translated, it gives CASSRPVNTEAFF.

This chain links TRBV2 with TRBJ2-7; weak D call: TRBD1 (8 bases). CDR1 and CDR2 (germline): SNHLY, FYNNEI. V gave up 5 bases and J gave up 4 bases, with 15 bases separating them. The CDR3 has 14 residues. CDR3 loop: CASSRTGRGYEQYF. CDR3 nucleotides: TGTGCCAGCAGTAGGACAGGGCGGGGGTACGAGCAGTACTTC.

There are a few counts of this clonotype. The chain combines TRBV10-3 with TRBJ2-1; 10 bases map to TRBD1. The CDR3 is 15 amino acids. J was trimmed by 2 bases and V by 6 bases; bases with no gene match: 4. The germline V gene has CDR1 ENHRY and CDR2 SYGVKD. The CDR3 coding sequence is TGTGCCATCAGGGAGGGACAGGGGCCCTACAATGAGCAGTTCTTC. As protein: CAIREGQGPYNEQFF.

The chain's CDR3 is CASSFGSVSYEQYF. CDR3 coding DNA: TGTGCCAGCAGCTTCGGTTCAGTCTCCTACGAGCAGTACTTC. The chain has TRBV7-2 and TRBJ2-7; D is unclear. The CDR3 covers 14 residues. The germline gives CDR1 SGHTA, CDR2 FQGNSA. V shed 3 bases and J shed 0 bases, with 9 bases lying between them.

The V gene is TRBV29-1, the J gene TRBJ1-2; the D gene is possibly TRBD1 (6 bases). The CDR3 has 13 amino acids. The V gene's germline CDR1 is SQVTM and CDR2 ANQGSEA. The ends were cut back, 7 bases at V and 8 bases at J, with 20 bases in the middle. The CDR3 spells CSGPGVGMEGYTF. CDR3 coding DNA: TGCAGCGGCCCAGGGGTAGGGATGGAGGGCTACACCTTC. The variable domain in full, completed from reference TRBV29-1 and TRBJ1-2, reads SAVISQKPSRDICQRGTSLTIQCQVDSQVTMMFWYRQQPGQSLTLIATANQGSEATYESGFVIDKFPISRPNLTFSTLTVSNMSPEDSSIYLCSGPGVGMEGYTFGSGTRLTVV.

This clonotype came up a few times. This chain connects TRBV25-1 to TRBJ1-2; no firm D call. The CDR3 covers 15 residues. Germline V lookup: CDR1 MGHDK, CDR2 SYGVNS. Trimming took off 0 bases at V and 3 bases at J, with 11 bases between the two ends. This chain's CDR3 is CASSEYSAGDYGYTF. CDR3 nucleotides: TGTGCCAGCAGTGAATACTCGGCGGGTGACTATGGCTACACCTTC.

This clonotype has ten or more counts. The V call is TRBV20-1, the J call TRBJ2-5; D possibly matches TRBD1 or TRBD2 (5 bases each). Germline CDR1 is DFQATT and CDR2 is SNEGSKA (reference sequence). This CDR3 is 10 amino acids long. V lost 2 bases to trimming and J lost 12 bases, with 10 bases between them. CDR3 coding DNA: TGCAGTGCTAGAAAGGGGCGGGAGTACTTC. It encodes CSARKGREYF.

The chain employs TRBV20-1 and TRBJ2-3, with 9 nucleotides matching TRBD2. The J segment lost 4 bases and the V segment lost 3 bases, leaving 2 bases of the junction unmatched. The length of the CDR3 is 13 residues. Germline CDR1 reads DFQATT; CDR2 reads SNEGSKA (reference sequence). The CDR3, as DNA: TGCAGTGCTAGTAGCGGGAGTCCAGATACGCAGTATTTT. Its protein product is CSASSGSPDTQYF.

In its sample, this clonotype was seen a few times. The junction does not match germline at one end; this may be a read error. The chain joins TRBV7-6 to TRBJ2-1, with D possibly matching TRBD2 (6 bases). CDR3 length: 13 amino acids. CDR1 is SGHVS, CDR2 FNYEAQ, per germline. CDR3 region: CASSIADYNEQFF. The CDR3 nucleotides read TGTGCCAGCAGCATAGCGGACTACAATGAGCAGTTCTTC.

The chain has TRBV7-2 and TRBJ2-7, with a weak D call TRBD2 (6 bases). Trimming stripped 4 bases from V and 1 base from J, with 17 bases between. The CDR3 totals 16 residues. From germline, CDR1 is SGHTA and CDR2 FQGNSA. CDR3 coding DNA: TGTGCCAGCAGCTCTTACCTCGGACTAAAGTCCTACGAGCAGTACTTC. Its translation is CASSSYLGLKSYEQYF. The full variable domain, with the rest looked up from reference TRBV7-2 and TRBJ2-7, is GAGVSQSPSNKVTEKGKDVELRCDPISGHTALYWYRQSLGQGLEFLIYFQGNSAPDKSGLPSDRFSAERTGGSVSTLTIQRTQQEDSAVYLCASSSYLGLKSYEQYFGPGTRLTVT.

Only a few counts were recorded for this clonotype. Here the CDR3 DNA reads TGCGCCAGCAGCTTGGACAGGGGCTACAATGAGCAGTTCTTC. Amino acid sequence: CASSLDRGYNEQFF. The chain carries TRBV5-1 and TRBJ2-1, with TRBD1 identical over 7 bases. Germline V gives CDR1 SGHRS, CDR2 YFSETQ. The CDR3 consists of 14 residues. J lost 3 bases, V lost 0 bases, and 0 bases had no gene match.

This chain joins TRBV12-3 or TRBV12-4 and TRBJ1-2, with 7 bases aligning to TRBD1. This CDR3 spans 15 amino acids. Trimming at V came to 6 bases and at J to 3 bases, leaving 10 bases not matched to a gene. The CDR3 sequence is CASRPYRGDDYGYTF. CDR3 in DNA: TGTGCCAGCAGACCTTACAGGGGTGACGACTATGGCTACACCTTC.

This clonotype was picked up a small number of times. This sequence joins TRBV7-9 and TRBJ2-5; 9 bases agree with TRBD1. Germline CDR1 is SEHNR and CDR2 is FQNEAQ (reference sequence). Trimming at V came to 8 bases and at J to 1 base, leaving 14 bases not matched to a gene. This CDR3 is built from 17 residues. For the CDR3, the DNA is TGTGCCAGCCTCTCCGCGGACAGGGGACCCTTCCAAGAGACCCAGTACTTC. Translated, it gives CASLSADRGPFQETQYF.